This paragraph reports one T cell receptor beta chain. Its target is not known. The sample belongs to a study of cytomegalovirus exposure and HLA in healthy donors. Study-level findings and limits: In vitro assays verified that a few CMV-associated chains recognized CMV antigens specifically.

Here immunoSEQ multiplex PCR was the method, and the copy in TCRdb shows in-frame clones only, minus some. The sample records 100,000 or so clones, around 83% being singletons. The CDR3 length is 14 residues. CDR1 and CDR2 from the germline V gene are MNHEY and SVGAGI. V lost 8 bases and J 7 bases, leaving 18 bases between the germline ends. Material: PBMCs. The chain has TRBV6-5 and TRBJ2-1, with D perhaps TRBD2 (7 bases). This clonotype was obtained from a woman aged 18-30 years in good health and CMV-seropositive. CDR3 in amino acids: CASGGGPIGNEQFF. CDR3 DNA sequence: TGTGCCAGCGGGGGGGGGCCAATCGGGAATGAGCAGTTCTTC.